Each of the 27 T cell receptor beta chains below was sequenced from the same sample in a study of identical twins. Via MiXCR, TCRdb re-called the 5' RACE reads, giving one row per CDR3 protein. The sample yields 200,000 to 250,000 distinct CDR3 sequences, 5.5% to 7.5% seen once. Separately, the same data were catalogued under a study of T cells expressing NK-cell markers.

The sample consisted of CD8+ T cells sorted from blood. These receptors came from a woman younger than 35 in good health.

The chain is built from TRBV14 and TRBJ1-1, with 7 nucleotides matching TRBD1. V trimming: 4 bases; J trimming: 0 bases; junction bases outside the gene matches: 11. There are 17 residues in the CDR3. CDR1 and CDR2 from the germline V gene are SGHDN and FVKESK. CDR3 DNA: TGTGCCAGCAGCCTCCTCGGAACAGGGGTGATGAACACTGAAGCTTTCTTT. Residues: CASSLLGTGVMNTEAFF. Using reference TRBV14 and TRBJ1-1 for the parts outside the CDR3, the full variable domain is EAGVTQFPSHSVIEKGQTVTLRCDPISGHDNLYWYRRVMGKEIKFLLHFVKESKQDESGMPNNRFLAERTGGTYSTLKVQPAELEDSGVYFCASSLLGTGVMNTEAFFGQGTRLTVV.

This clonotype came up many times. J is TRBJ2-3 and V is TRBV27, with 15 bases aligning to TRBD2. Losses at the gene ends were 5 bases for V and 5 bases for J; bases not matched to a gene: 5. Germline CDR1 and CDR2: MNHEY and SMNVEV (reference sequence). The CDR3 totals 16 residues. The CDR3 sequence: CASSPGLAGGIDTQYF. The CDR3 DNA reads TGTGCCAGCAGTCCGGGACTAGCGGGAGGAATAGATACGCAGTATTTT.

This clonotype was seen only a few times. This chain joins TRBV9 and TRBJ2-3; 9 positions match TRBD2. Per germline, CDR1 SGDLS and CDR2 YYNGEE. The CDR3 is made up of 16 amino acids. V gave up 1 base and J gave up 5 bases; unmatched junction bases: 8. In nucleotides, the CDR3 is TGTGCCAGCAGCGTACCGCGGGGGGGCGGCGGAGATACGCAGTATTTT. Translating gives CASSVPRGGGGDTQYF.

In its sample, this clonotype was seen a few times. The CDR3 sequence: CASSLPHNRDRDYEQYF. The CDR3, as DNA: TGTGCCAGCAGCTTACCACACAACCGGGACAGGGACTACGAGCAGTACTTC. The genes are TRBV7-9 and TRBJ2-7, with 9 bases identical to TRBD1. V trimming: 2 bases; J trimming: 3 bases; junction bases outside the gene matches: 11. CDR3 length: 17 residues. Germline V gene data show CDR1 as SEHNR and CDR2 as FQNEAQ (reference sequence).

The chain links TRBV5-5 to TRBJ2-7; tentatively, D is TRBD1 or TRBD2 (5 bases each). The CDR3 covers 15 residues. Germline loops: CDR1 SGHKS, CDR2 YYEKEE (reference sequence). Trimming left V 4 bases short and J 7 bases short, with 21 bases between. The CDR3 sequence is CASSHTLGPTLEQYF. The CDR3 DNA is TGTGCCAGCAGCCATACTCTGGGACCGACTCTGGAGCAGTACTTC.

This clonotype was found a few times. This chain uses TRBV7-6 with TRBJ2-3; D assignment may be TRBD1 or TRBD2 (5 bases each). Germline CDR1 is SGHVS and CDR2 is FNYEAQ. The CDR3 runs to 15 residues. Trimming removed 5 bases at V and 2 bases at J, with 14 bases between. CDR3 loop: CASSPGTVVTDTQYF. CDR3 coding DNA: TGTGCCAGCAGCCCCGGGACGGTGGTCACAGATACGCAGTATTTT.

This clonotype was observed at least ten times. The genes are TRBV3-1 and TRBJ2-3; 8 bases line up with TRBD2. This CDR3 comprises 17 residues. CDR1 is LGHDT, CDR2 YNNKEL, per germline (reference sequence). Germline trimming cut 4 bases from V and 2 bases from J; bases unmatched to any gene: 11. CDR3 in DNA: TGTGCCAGCAGCCCAGACTCTTCGCGGGGGGACACAGATACGCAGTATTTT. Translated, it gives CASSPDSSRGDTDTQYF.

This chain joins TRBV11-2 and TRBJ2-1, with D possibly being TRBD1 or TRBD2 (5 bases each). The ends were cut back, 5 bases at V and 3 bases at J, with 17 bases in the middle. Germline V gene data show CDR1 as SGHAT and CDR2 as FQNNGV. The CDR3 is 16 amino acids. The CDR3 loop is CASSLGETTFYNEQFF. The DNA for the CDR3 is TGTGCCAGCAGCCTAGGGGAGACTACATTCTACAATGAGCAGTTCTTC.

The chain joins TRBV4-1 to TRBJ2-2; D gene ambiguous. CDR1 and CDR2 from the germline V gene are MGHRA and YSYEKL. The CDR3 loop spans 13 amino acids. The germline V and J ends were trimmed by 11 bases and 0 bases, with 10 bases remaining between them. The CDR3, as DNA: TGCGCCGCCTCAGTAACGAACACCGGGGAGCTGTTTTTT. Translation: CAASVTNTGELFF.

This clonotype has at least ten counts. V usage is TRBV7-9 and J usage is TRBJ2-1; no firm D call. Germline CDR1 SEHNR, CDR2 FQNEAQ (reference sequence). CDR3 length: 12 amino acids. Trimming took 8 bases from V and 10 from J, leaving 15 bases between them. This CDR3 reads CASAIPVWEQFF. The CDR3 DNA is TGTGCCAGCGCCATTCCAGTCTGGGAGCAGTTCTTC.

The gene calls are TRBV7-9 and TRBJ2-7; 8 positions match TRBD2. In germline, CDR1 is SEHNR, CDR2 FQNEAQ (reference sequence). This CDR3 is built from 15 residues. Germline trimming cut 6 bases from V and 3 bases from J; bases unmatched to any gene: 10. CDR3 nucleotides: TGTGCCAGCAGATCCACTAGCGGAGGGAGCTACGAGCAGTACTTC. This translates into CASRSTSGGSYEQYF.

The sample holds many counts of this clonotype. This chain uses TRBV3-1 with TRBJ2-5; a possible D gene is TRBD2 (6 bases). V was cut by 3 bases and J by 7 bases, with 15 bases left in between. CDR1 LGHDT and CDR2 YNNKEL come from the germline V gene (reference sequence). The CDR3 loop spans 14 amino acids. The CDR3 loop reads CASSHPLARATQYF. The DNA for the CDR3 is TGTGCCAGCAGCCATCCTCTAGCGCGGGCGACCCAGTACTTC.

In its sample, this clonotype was seen a few times. This rearrangement joins TRBV12-3 or TRBV12-4 to TRBJ2-1, with D unclear. The CDR3 has 13 residues. The ends were cut back, 6 bases at V and 4 bases at J, with 10 bases in the middle. The CDR3 DNA reads as TGTGCCAGCAGCCCCGTTTTATACAATGAGCAGTTCTTC. Translating it yields CASSPVLYNEQFF.

The chain recombines TRBV6-5 with TRBJ2-1; no firm D call. Germline CDR1 is MNHEY and CDR2 is SVGAGI. The CDR3 has 13 amino acids. V lost 0 bases and J lost 6, with 6 bases in between. DNA for the CDR3: TGTGCCAGCAGTTACTCGAGAGGCAATGAGCAGTTCTTC. This codes for CASSYSRGNEQFF.

In this sample, this clonotype turned up many times. The V and J genes are TRBV7-9 and TRBJ2-1; D ambiguous. V was pared by 0 bases and J by 10 bases, with 10 bases between. CDR1 and CDR2 from the germline V gene are SEHNR and FQNEAQ (reference sequence). The CDR3 covers 13 residues. The CDR3 nucleotides are TGTGCCAGCAGCTTAGCGCTGGGTGGGGAGCAGTTCTTC. Translated, it gives CASSLALGGEQFF.

This clonotype was counted only a few times. The CDR3 loop reads CASSSEGGRNQPQHF. The CDR3 DNA reads TGTGCCAGCAGCTCGGAGGGGGGGAGGAATCAGCCCCAGCATTTT. The rearrangement uses TRBV7-9 and TRBJ1-5; possible D gene TRBD1, 6 bases. Germline lookup yields CDR1 SEHNR and CDR2 FQNEAQ (reference sequence). This CDR3 region has 15 residues. The V end lost 4 bases, the J end lost 4 bases, and 14 bases lay between the germline ends.

In this sample, this clonotype turned up many times. The chain is built from TRBV7-2 and TRBJ2-3; D gene unclear. Germline CDR1 reads SGHTA; CDR2 reads FQGNSA. The CDR3 is 12 amino acids. V lost 0 bases to trimming and J lost 6 bases, with 4 bases between them. The CDR3 sequence: CASSLALDTQYF. Written as DNA, the CDR3 is TGTGCCAGCAGCTTAGCGCTTGATACGCAGTATTTT. The variable domain in full, with the rest retrieved from reference TRBV7-2 and TRBJ2-3, is GAGVSQSPSNKVTEKGKDVELRCDPISGHTALYWYRQSLGQGLEFLIYFQGNSAPDKSGLPSDRFSAERTGGSVSTLTIQRTQQEDSAVYLCASSLALDTQYFGPGTRLTVL.

The V call is TRBV15, the J call TRBJ2-7, with D possibly matching TRBD2 (5 bases). Germline-derived CDR1 and CDR2 are LNHNV and YYDKDF (reference sequence). Trimming took 0 bases from V and 5 from J, leaving 20 bases between them. The CDR3 consists of 17 residues. The CDR3 sequence is CATSRDRAAPSGNEQYF. In nucleotides, the CDR3 is TGTGCCACCAGCAGAGACCGAGCGGCGCCCTCGGGAAACGAGCAGTACTTC.

The table lists this clonotype with a few counts. This sequence joins TRBV27 and TRBJ1-2; TRBD1 agrees at 8 bases. Germline CDR1 reads MNHEY; CDR2 reads SMNVEV (reference sequence). CDR3 size: 15 residues. J was trimmed by 8 bases and V by 8 bases; bases with no gene match: 16. CDR3 amino acids: CASRKSGGTREGYTF. CDR3 DNA: TGTGCCAGCCGGAAGTCAGGGGGCACGAGAGAGGGCTACACCTTC.

This clonotype has a count of ten or more. The chain couples TRBV13 to TRBJ2-5, with D possibly TRBD2 on 5 matching bases. The CDR3 has 14 residues. Germline values: CDR1 PRHDT, CDR2 FYEKMQ (reference sequence). Deletions cut 7 bases from V and 4 bases from J, with 16 bases between. This CDR3 is CASTTPAGGETQYF. CDR3 coding DNA: TGTGCCAGCACCACCCCCGCCGGAGGAGAGACCCAGTACTTC.

The sample holds a few counts of this clonotype. The chain joins TRBV9 to TRBJ2-3, with 8 nucleotides matching TRBD2. CDR3 length: 16 amino acids. Losses at the gene ends were 0 bases for V and 5 bases for J; bases not matched to a gene: 8. Germline CDR1 reads SGDLS; CDR2 reads YYNGEE. DNA for the CDR3: TGTGCCAGCAGCGTAGAACCGGGAGGGATTCGAGATACGCAGTATTTT. Encoded protein: CASSVEPGGIRDTQYF.

In DNA form, the CDR3 reads TGTGCCAGCAGGCCGGTGACTGAAGCTTTCTTT. Its protein is CASRPVTEAFF. This chain joins TRBV2 and TRBJ1-1; D call uncertain. This CDR3 region has 11 residues. Between the trimmed V and J ends, which lost 6 bases and 5 bases, there was a span of 7 bases. The V gene's germline CDR1 is SNHLY and CDR2 FYNNEI.

This clonotype was counted ten times or more. J is TRBJ1-6 and V is TRBV6-1; 7 bases are a match to TRBD1. Germline V gene sequence: CDR1 MNHNS, CDR2 SASEGT. V dropped 5 bases and J dropped 1; count of bases not matched to a gene: 8. The CDR3 is made up of 17 amino acids. The CDR3 region is CASSRAGTESYNSPLHF. CDR3 nucleotides: TGTGCCAGCAGTCGGGCCGGGACAGAGTCCTATAATTCACCCCTCCACTTT.

This clonotype was seen more than once but under ten times. The V gene is TRBV7-3, the J gene TRBJ2-3; possibly TRBD2 for D (5 bases). The CDR3 is made up of 13 amino acids. Per the germline V gene, CDR1 is SGHTA and CDR2 is FQGTGA. V lost 5 bases and J lost 1, with 7 bases in between. CDR3 amino acids: CASSTGGTDTQYF. For the CDR3, the DNA is TGTGCCAGCAGCACCGGGGGCACAGATACGCAGTATTTT. Filled out from reference TRBV7-3 and TRBJ2-3, the complete variable domain reads GAGVSQTPSNKVTEKGKYVELRCDPISGHTALYWYRQSLGQGPEFLIYFQGTGAADDSGLPNDRFFAVRPEGSVSTLKIQRTERGDSAVYLCASSTGGTDTQYFGPGTRLTVL.

This clonotype has just a few counts. The chain has TRBV27 and TRBJ2-3, with a weak D call TRBD1 (5 bases). Per germline, CDR1 MNHEY and CDR2 SMNVEV (reference sequence). V gave up 6 bases and J gave up 0 bases, with 19 bases separating them. CDR3 size: 17 residues. The CDR3, as DNA: TGTGCCAGCAGCCCCCTTCTCCGACAGTCTAGCACAGATACGCAGTATTTT. Translated, it gives CASSPLLRQSSTDTQYF.

This clonotype has ten or more counts. The chain combines TRBV3-1 with TRBJ2-1; D is possibly TRBD1 (6 bases). Germline CDR1 reads LGHDT; CDR2 reads YNNKEL (reference sequence). Between the trimmed V and J ends, which lost 0 bases and 4 bases, there was a span of 16 bases. The CDR3 extends over 17 amino acids. CDR3 sequence: CASSQEGVGGRYNEQFF. CDR3 nucleotide sequence: TGTGCCAGCAGCCAAGAGGGGGTAGGGGGACGGTACAATGAGCAGTTCTTC.

The CDR3 bases are TGCAGTGCTAGAGATAGGGAGGGGGCTAGCACTGAAGCTTTCTTT. It codes for CSARDREGASTEAFF. The chain couples TRBV20-1 to TRBJ1-1; 7 bases align to TRBD1. CDR3 length equals 15 residues. V was pared by 0 bases and J by 4 bases, with 8 bases of the junction left unmatched. Germline lookup yields CDR1 DFQATT and CDR2 SNEGSKA (reference sequence).